This T cell receptor (beta chain) appears in the sequencing data of a study of blood T cell repertoires in COVID-19 (dated by TCRdb to the early 2020s). About the study as a whole: Samples covering the acute and convalescent phases of COVID-19 were provided by collaborators in the United States, Italy and Spain. Nearly every sample came with metadata listing a de-identified subject ID, COVID-19 status, age in years and sex. The repertoires were released in a freely available public database intended as a resource for research on the immune response to SARS-CoV-2. Subjects who had been exposed to COVID-19, were actively infected with it, or had recovered from it provided the deeply sampled blood TCRbeta repertoires that made up the dataset. The prospective study material was composed of cDNA or gDNA derived from T cells, B-cell-depleted T cells, or PBMCs. The samples were drawn from two sources: the first 160 participants of the ongoing ImmuneRACE study, and 1,200 or so subjects contributed by 6 global collaborators. HLA class I and class II types, where available, came from metadata supplied by the sample provider rather than from assay-based typing.

Whole blood was collected in K2EDTA tubes by collaborating institutions according to the institutions' own protocols. For TCRbeta analysis, collaborator samples were shipped as frozen whole blood, as isolated PBMCs, or as DNA extracted from either sample type. A note on this clone: The target of this receptor is not known. No much larger clone is present one base from it, and per-base qualities are unavailable.

Trimming costs V 4 bases and J 10 bases, and their ends lie 14 bases apart. Including cysteine and phenylalanine, the CDR3 has 14 amino acids. Only the CDR3 portion is preserved as DNA: 42 bases, with reading frame beginning at the first base. In the germline V gene (reference sequence), CDR1 corresponds to LNHDA and CDR2 to SQIVND. TCRbeta CDR3 regions were amplified from genomic DNA using the immunoSEQ Assay, a bias-controlled multiplex PCR. In the original analysis: Within the assay, amplification of reference gene primers was used to estimate how many nucleated cells each sample contained. To quantify the absolute abundance of each unique TCRbeta CDR3 rearrangement, sequence reads were collapsed and filtered. For each sample, productive Simpson clonality was calculated as the square root of Simpson's diversity index over productive rearrangements. This immuneACCESS table, as held by TCRdb, lists in-frame sequences with V and J called but not all clones. Of the missing ones, under half trace to an unresolved V gene in checked studies; the others have no known cause. The DNA was the basis for D and trimming; V, J and clone size are from that table. This sample gives tens of thousands of clones in total; roughly 95% of them show up just once. The ten largest clones add up to approximately 4.2% of the sample.

The study at large found these results: The quantity of clinical and demographic metadata differed by source and by participant and was supplied without curation.

The TCR was taken from a human donor with active COVID-19. The donor label of this sample is uncertain. Input material: peripheral blood. The chain is encoded by TRBV19 joined to TRBJ1-6, and possibly TRBD1, on 6 matching bases. The sequenced DNA: TGTGCCAGTAGTACAGGGGTCCGTAGCTCACCCCTCCACTTT. Translated, this gives CASSTGVRSSPLHF.